The 3 T cell receptor beta chains below come from one sample, sequenced in a study of blood T cell repertoires in COVID-19. Clones were read by immunoSEQ multiplex PCR, and TCRdb kept only the in-frame ones, dropping some. The sample yields about 220,000 clones, 80% to 90% seen once. Input material: PBMCs or T cells enriched from blood (not recorded which). The receptors stem from a woman under 30 in a cohort exposed to, infected with or recovered from COVID-19 (not recorded which).

The chain combines TRBV3-1 (or the pseudogene TRBV3-2) with TRBJ1-2; TRBD1 aligns across 7 bases. Losses at the gene ends were 2 bases for V and 8 bases for J; bases not matched to a gene: 8. The length of the CDR3 is 14 residues. In germline, CDR1 is LGHDT, CDR2 YNNKEL (reference sequence). The CDR3 loop reads CASSQHDRDEGYTF. For the CDR3, the DNA is TGTGCCAGCAGCCAACACGACAGGGACGAAGGCTACACCTTC.

The chain carries TRBV27 and TRBJ2-2; D is possibly TRBD1 (5 bases). Germline V gene data show CDR1 as MNHEY and CDR2 as SMNVEV (reference sequence). This CDR3 has 14 amino acids. Trimming removed 6 bases at V and 3 bases at J, with 11 bases between. CDR3 residues: CASRSTGYTGELFF. In DNA form, the CDR3 reads TGTGCCAGCAGATCAACAGGTTACACCGGGGAGCTGTTTTTT.

The chain combines TRBV5-6 with TRBJ1-2; 10 bases line up with TRBD1. The CDR3 is 14 residues long. Trimming took 0 bases from V and 9 from J; bases not matched to a gene: 5. Germline lookup yields CDR1 SGHDT and CDR2 YYEEEE. Written as DNA, the CDR3 is TGTGCCAGCAGCTTGGCCAAGGGACAGGGGAGCTACACCTTC. Protein product: CASSLAKGQGSYTF.